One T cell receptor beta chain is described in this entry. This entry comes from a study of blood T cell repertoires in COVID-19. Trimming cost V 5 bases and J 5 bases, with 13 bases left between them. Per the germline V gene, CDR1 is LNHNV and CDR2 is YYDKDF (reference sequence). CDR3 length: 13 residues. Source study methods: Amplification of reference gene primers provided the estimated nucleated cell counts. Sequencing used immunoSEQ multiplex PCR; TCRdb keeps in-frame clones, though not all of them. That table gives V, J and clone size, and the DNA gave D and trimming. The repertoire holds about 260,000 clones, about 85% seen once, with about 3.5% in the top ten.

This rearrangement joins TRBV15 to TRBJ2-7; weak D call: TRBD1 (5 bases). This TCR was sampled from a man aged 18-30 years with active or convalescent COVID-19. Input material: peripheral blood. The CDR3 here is CATSRTTANEQYF. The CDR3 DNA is TGTGCCACCAGCCGGACGACAGCCAACGAGCAGTACTTC.